The 22 T cell receptor beta chains given below trace back to one sample, sequenced in a study of blood T cell repertoires in COVID-19. Generated by immunoSEQ multiplex PCR, the TCRdb table keeps only in-frame clones and is missing some. This table holds under 150,000 clones, 70% to 90% found once. Input material: peripheral blood. These receptors originate from a woman in her sixties or seventies who had recovered from COVID-19.

The V call is TRBV11-2, the J call TRBJ2-3, with D perhaps matching TRBD2 (7 bases). Trimming cost V 5 bases and J 0 bases, with 21 bases left between them. The CDR3 has 18 residues. Germline-derived CDR1 and CDR2 are SGHAT and FQNNGV. The CDR3 is CASSLPVGGALSTDTQYF. As DNA, the CDR3 is TGTGCCAGCAGCCTTCCCGTGGGGGGGGCACTTAGCACAGATACGCAGTATTTT.

This clone was counted once. The rearrangement links TRBV9 to TRBJ2-1, with TRBD1 matching over 9 bases. V lost 0 bases and J lost 10; bases outside the gene matches: 2. This CDR3 contains 13 residues. CDR1 SGDLS and CDR2 YYNGEE come from the germline V gene. The CDR3 sequence: CASSVGTGVEQFF. The CDR3 DNA reads TGTGCCAGCAGCGTAGGGACAGGGGTCGAGCAGTTCTTC.

This clone has more than one count but fewer than ten. The chain is built from TRBV28 and TRBJ1-5, with a tentative D call TRBD1 (6 bases). The V gene lost 10 bases and the J gene lost 6 bases, with 19 bases spanning the gap. This CDR3 is built from 14 residues. Germline lookup yields CDR1 MDHEN and CDR2 SYDVKM. The CDR3 region has the DNA TGTGCCACCCTAAACAGGGTTCTGAGTCAGCCCCAGCATTTT. This translates into CATLNRVLSQPQHF.

V and J are TRBV2 and TRBJ1-5; TRBD1 is a possible D gene (5 bases). Looked up from germline, CDR1 is SNHLY and CDR2 is FYNNEI. This CDR3 has 16 residues. V gave up 7 bases and J gave up 7 bases, with 23 bases separating them. CDR3 amino acids: CASIKDSTGPGQPQHF. The DNA for the CDR3 is TGTGCCAGCATCAAAGACAGCACAGGTCCCGGGCAGCCCCAGCATTTT.

V is TRBV4-3 and J is TRBJ1-6, with no clear D. This CDR3 is built from 17 residues. The germline V and J ends were trimmed by 2 bases and 10 bases, with 21 bases remaining between them. CDR1 and CDR2 (germline): LGHNA, YSLEER. The CDR3 DNA is TGCGCCAGCAGCCAAAGACTATTCGACATCGGAGCCTCACCCCTCCACTTT. Translation gives CASSQRLFDIGASPLHF.

This chain uses TRBV2 with TRBJ2-5, with 13 bases fitting TRBD2. CDR3 length equals 17 residues. CDR1 and CDR2 from the germline V gene are SNHLY and FYNNEI. V gave up 6 bases and J gave up 1 base; unmatched junction bases: 8. CDR3 region: CASREGTSGAPQETQYF. In DNA form, the CDR3 reads TGTGCCAGCAGGGAGGGGACTAGCGGGGCCCCCCAAGAGACCCAGTACTTC.

Only a few counts were recorded for this clone. The CDR3 sequence is CASSQGRQGGQPQHF. As DNA, the CDR3 is TGCGCCAGCAGCCAAGGGAGACAGGGAGGTCAGCCCCAGCATTTT. This rearrangement joins TRBV4-1 to TRBJ1-5; 7 bases map to TRBD1. The V segment lost 1 base and the J segment 6 bases; nucleotides outside the gene matches: 6. CDR1 and CDR2 from the germline V gene are MGHRA and YSYEKL. The CDR3 spans 15 residues.

This sequence joins TRBV19 and TRBJ1-2, with 7 bases lining up with TRBD1. V was pared by 6 bases and J by 8 bases, with 9 bases of the junction left unmatched. The V gene's germline CDR1 is LNHDA and CDR2 SQIVND (reference sequence). This CDR3 is built from 13 residues. CDR3 in DNA: TGTGCCAGTAGGAAGGGGGCTACATGGGGCTACACCTTC. Its translation is CASRKGATWGYTF.

This clone was picked up one time. V is TRBV28 and J is TRBJ2-2; 8 bases line up with TRBD2. The CDR3 totals 15 residues. Trimming removed 3 bases from V and 2 bases from J; junction bases left unmatched: 2. Per the germline V gene, CDR1 is MDHEN and CDR2 is SYDVKM. CDR3 residues: CASSFGGANTGELFF. CDR3 nucleotides: TGTGCCAGCAGTTTCGGGGGGGCCAACACCGGGGAGCTGTTTTTT.

The rearrangement uses TRBV28 and TRBJ1-2, with D possibly being TRBD1 (5 bases). The CDR3 runs to 14 residues. The ends were cut back, 4 bases at V and 3 bases at J, with 12 bases in the middle. Germline values: CDR1 MDHEN, CDR2 SYDVKM. Here the CDR3 reads CASSWAGSDYGYTF. The CDR3 DNA reads as TGTGCCAGCAGTTGGGCAGGGTCGGACTATGGCTACACCTTC.

The genes are TRBV11-1 and TRBJ2-1; TRBD2 matches at 8 bases. This CDR3 is 15 amino acids long. Germline lookup yields CDR1 SGHAT and CDR2 FQDESV (reference sequence). Unmatched junction bases numbered 6, after V lost 7 bases and J lost 1 base. This CDR3 is CASTPGGASYNEQFF. For the CDR3, the DNA is TGTGCCAGCACCCCGGGGGGGGCGTCCTACAATGAGCAGTTCTTC.

This chain links TRBV15 with TRBJ1-1; 8 bases are shared with TRBD1. CDR1 LNHNV and CDR2 YYDKDF come from the germline V gene (reference sequence). V lost 3 bases to trimming and J lost 5 bases; unmatched junction nucleotides: 8. There are 15 residues in the CDR3. CDR3 in amino acids: CATSRGGQGSTEAFF. The DNA for the CDR3 is TGTGCCACCAGCAGGGGAGGACAGGGTAGTACTGAAGCTTTCTTT.

The genes are TRBV5-6 and TRBJ2-1; 11 nucleotides align to TRBD1. With 0 bases clipped from V and 0 bases from J, the junction kept 5 bases outside the gene matches. CDR1 is SGHDT, CDR2 YYEEEE, per germline. The CDR3 spans 18 residues. Here the CDR3 DNA reads TGTGCCAGCAGCTTGGGGACAGGGGGCCCCCCCTCCTACAATGAGCAGTTCTTC. Residues: CASSLGTGGPPSYNEQFF. The full variable domain, with the rest looked up from reference TRBV5-6 and TRBJ2-1, is DAGVTQSPTHLIKTRGQQVTLRCSPKSGHDTVSWYQQALGQGPQFIFQYYEEEERQRGNFPDRFSGHQFPNYSSELNVNALLLGDSALYLCASSLGTGGPPSYNEQFFGPGTRLTVL.

The chain has TRBV5-4 and TRBJ2-1, with TRBD1 matching over 10 bases. Germline values: CDR1 SGHNT, CDR2 YYREEE (reference sequence). The CDR3 covers 16 residues. With V trimmed by 4 bases and J by 6 bases, 10 bases remained unmatched. Here the CDR3 DNA reads TGTGCCAGCAGCCCCGCGGACAGGGGGAAACTCAATGAGCAGTTCTTC. This translates into CASSPADRGKLNEQFF.

The V gene is TRBV4-3, the J gene TRBJ2-3; 7 nucleotides line up with TRBD1. Germline trimming cut 2 bases from V and 2 bases from J; bases unmatched to any gene: 4. Germline CDR1 and CDR2: LGHNA and YSLEER. The CDR3 spans 15 residues. Here the CDR3 reads CASSQSTGDTDTQYF. Written as DNA, the CDR3 is TGCGCCAGCAGCCAAAGCACAGGGGACACAGATACGCAGTATTTT.

This clone has only one observation. The chain recombines TRBV18 with TRBJ1-2, with 9 bases lining up with TRBD1. This CDR3 has 16 residues. J was trimmed by 2 bases and V by 0 bases; bases with no gene match: 4. Germline values: CDR1 KGHSH, CDR2 LQKENI. The CDR3: CASSPPGQGVNYGYTF. CDR3 nucleotides: TGTGCCAGCTCACCACCGGGACAGGGCGTCAACTATGGCTACACCTTC.

The chain employs TRBV27 and TRBJ2-6; 8 bases are a match to TRBD1. The CDR3 runs 18 residues. The V segment lost 6 bases and the J segment 0 bases; nucleotides outside the gene matches: 10. The germline gives CDR1 MNHEY, CDR2 SMNVEV (reference sequence). The CDR3 loop is CASRSYRDRTSGANVLTF. The CDR3 DNA is TGTGCCAGCAGGTCCTACCGGGACAGGACCTCTGGGGCCAACGTCCTGACTTTC. Looking up the rest from reference TRBV27 and TRBJ2-6 gives the full variable domain: EAQVTQNPRYLITVTGKKLTVTCSQNMNHEYMSWYRQDPGLGLRQIYYSMNVEVTDKGDVPEGYKVSRKEKRNFPLILESPSPNQTSLYFCASRSYRDRTSGANVLTFGAGSRLTVL.

Here the CDR3 reads CASSSGLNGELFF. The CDR3 region has the DNA TGTGCCAGCAGTTCCGGGTTGAACGGGGAGCTGTTTTTT. V and J are TRBV12-3 or TRBV12-4 and TRBJ2-2; D is unclear. V lost 4 bases and J lost 7, with 10 bases in between. The CDR3 is made up of 13 amino acids.

This chain connects TRBV6-5 to TRBJ2-7, with D perhaps matching TRBD2 (6 bases). From germline, CDR1 is MNHEY and CDR2 SVGAGI. The CDR3 consists of 12 residues. Deletions cut 2 bases from V and 6 bases from J, with 8 bases between. CDR3 DNA: TGTGCCAGCAGTTACAGGGGAGGCGAGCAGTACTTC. As protein: CASSYRGGEQYF.

CDR3 in DNA: TGTGCCAGTAGGACCCAGAGGGAGGAAAAACTGTTTTTT. This codes for CASRTQREEKLFF. This chain connects TRBV19 to TRBJ1-4; no clear D gene. Germline lookup yields CDR1 LNHDA and CDR2 SQIVND (reference sequence). V was clipped by 6 bases and J by 8 bases, with 13 bases between them. The CDR3 is made up of 13 amino acids. The variable domain in full, with the rest retrieved from reference TRBV19 and TRBJ1-4, is DGGITQSPKYLFRKEGQNVTLSCEQNLNHDAMYWYRQDPGQGLRLIYYSQIVNDFQKGDIAEGYSVSREKKESFPLTVTSAQKNPTAFYLCASRTQREEKLFFGSGTQLSVL.

This sequence joins TRBV7-9 and TRBJ2-7; 7 positions match TRBD2. Trimming removed 3 bases from V and 3 bases from J; junction bases left unmatched: 5. CDR1 and CDR2 from the germline V gene are SEHNR and FQNEAQ (reference sequence). The CDR3 is made up of 14 amino acids. The CDR3 nucleotides are TGTGCCAGCAGCTTCGGGGGGAGTGGCTACGAGCAGTACTTC. It is translated as CASSFGGSGYEQYF.

The rearrangement uses TRBV27 and TRBJ2-7, with TRBD2 identical over 13 bases. V shed 8 bases and J 5 bases; nucleotides not matched to a gene: 9. Germline lookup yields CDR1 MNHEY and CDR2 SMNVEV (reference sequence). This CDR3 has 15 amino acids. DNA for the CDR3: TGTGCCAGCCGTCCGGGACTAGCGGGGTTTAACGAGCAGTACTTC. This translates into CASRPGLAGFNEQYF.